This entry lists 16 T cell receptor beta chains sequenced from one sample in a study of cytomegalovirus exposure and HLA in healthy donors. The PCR had 60 Vbeta and 13 Jbeta primers. Repertoires were generated with immunoSEQ multiplex PCR, while TCRdb's copy carries only in-frame clones and drops some. The table has approximately 160,000 clones, approximately 80% seen once; the top ten hold approximately 2.1%. Material: PBMCs. The receptors stem from a woman aged 18-29 years in good health and CMV-seronegative.

This chain links TRBV30 with TRBJ1-3, with D perhaps TRBD1 (5 bases). Germline CDR1 and CDR2: GTSNPN and SVGIG (reference sequence). V was pared by 7 bases and J by 0 bases, with 25 bases between. The CDR3 totals 18 residues. The CDR3 is CALAGRRRIGVSGNTIYF. CDR3 DNA sequence: TGTGCCTTAGCGGGACGTAGAAGAATAGGGGTCTCTGGAAACACCATATATTTT.

The chain employs TRBV7-2 and TRBJ1-6; 9 bases match TRBD1. This CDR3 has 15 residues. The germline V gene has CDR1 SGHTA and CDR2 FQGNSA. V lost 5 bases to trimming and J lost 7 bases; unmatched junction nucleotides: 6. CDR3 sequence (DNA): TGTGCCAGCAGCAGAGAAGGACAGGGGAATTCACCCCTCCACTTT. It codes for CASSREGQGNSPLHF.

This chain links TRBV6-5 with TRBJ1-1, with a tentative D call TRBD1 (5 bases). The CDR3 covers 16 residues. Germline lookup yields CDR1 MNHEY and CDR2 SVGAGI. Trimming removed 0 bases at V and 5 bases at J, with 16 bases between. The DNA for the CDR3 is TGTGCCAGCAGTTACTCGAAAGGAGGGGCGATAACTGAAGCTTTCTTT. This translates into CASSYSKGGAITEAFF.

The chain couples TRBV29-1 to TRBJ2-7; TRBD2 might be the D (6 bases). There are 13 residues in the CDR3. The V end was cut by 7 bases, the J end by 7 bases, with 20 bases between. Germline assignment: CDR1 SQVTM and CDR2 ANQGSEA. The CDR3 region is CSGGWGSRGEQYF. CDR3 in DNA: TGCAGCGGAGGATGGGGGAGTCGGGGGGAGCAGTACTTC.

This clone was counted only a few times. The chain carries TRBV2 and TRBJ2-1; TRBD2 might be the D (5 bases). The V and J ends lost 11 bases and 4 bases respectively, with 15 bases between them. The CDR3 consists of 13 residues. The germline CDR1 and CDR2 sequences are SNHLY and FYNNEI. This CDR3 is CASAVRGYNEQFF. The CDR3 DNA follows: TGTGCCTCGGCGGTTAGAGGGTACAATGAGCAGTTCTTC.

The chain joins TRBV13 to TRBJ1-2; 10 nucleotides match TRBD1. The CDR3 is made up of 15 amino acids. The trim removed 6 bases at V and 4 bases at J, leaving 8 bases unmatched. Germline V lookup: CDR1 PRHDT, CDR2 FYEKMQ (reference sequence). This CDR3 is CASSKPGQGSYGYTF. The CDR3, as DNA: TGTGCCAGCAGTAAACCGGGACAGGGGTCCTATGGCTACACCTTC.

V usage is TRBV28 and J usage is TRBJ1-5; possible D gene TRBD1, 6 bases. Germline V CDR1 and CDR2: MDHEN, SYDVKM. The CDR3 covers 15 residues. V dropped 5 bases and J dropped 2 bases, with 13 bases sitting between them. For the CDR3, the DNA is TGTGCCAGCAGTAGGACAGAGGCGGGCAATCAGCCCCAGCATTTT. Protein product: CASSRTEAGNQPQHF.

This clone occurred a few times. V gene TRBV9 combines with J gene TRBJ2-7, with 9 bases matching TRBD2. The CDR3 consists of 17 residues. Germline CDR1 is SGDLS and CDR2 is YYNGEE. V was pared by 3 bases and J by 0 bases, with 10 bases of the junction left unmatched. Here the CDR3 reads CASSEGGSGGFSYEQYF. CDR3 in DNA: TGTGCCAGCAGCGAGGGGGGGAGCGGGGGGTTCTCCTACGAGCAGTACTTC.

This clone has only a few counts. The chain uses TRBV5-1 and TRBJ1-2, with a weak D call TRBD1 (5 bases). This CDR3 is built from 14 residues. Germline V gives CDR1 SGHRS, CDR2 YFSETQ. V was clipped by 3 bases and J by 6 bases, with 15 bases between them. As DNA, the CDR3 is TGCGCCAGCAGCTCCCGGCAGGGAATGGATGGCTACACCTTC. Its protein is CASSSRQGMDGYTF.

There are a few counts of this clone. The chain uses TRBV11-2 and TRBJ2-2; 9 bases line up with TRBD2. Germline CDR1 reads SGHAT; CDR2 reads FQNNGV. Trimming removed 4 bases from V and 6 bases from J; junction bases left unmatched: 6. This CDR3 is built from 15 residues. CDR3 in DNA: TGTGCCAGCAGCTCGCTAGCGGGGAGGGCCGGGGAGCTGTTTTTT. It codes for CASSSLAGRAGELFF. Combining the CDR3 with reference TRBV11-2 and TRBJ2-2 gives the whole variable domain EAGVAQSPRYKIIEKRQSVAFWCNPISGHATLYWYQQILGQGPKLLIQFQNNGVVDDSQLPKDRFSAERLKGVDSTLKIQPAKLEDSAVYLCASSSLAGRAGELFFGEGSRLTVL.

This CDR3 is CASSQVRGISPLHF. The CDR3 DNA is TGCGCCAGCAGCCAAGTCCGGGGGATATCACCCCTCCACTTT. The chain employs TRBV4-1 and TRBJ1-6, with D tentatively TRBD1 (5 bases). V dropped 1 base and J dropped 10 bases, with 11 bases sitting between them. The CDR3 has 14 amino acids. Germline V CDR1 and CDR2: MGHRA, YSYEKL.

V is TRBV25-1 and J is TRBJ2-2; 8 bases align to TRBD2. The CDR3 covers 18 residues. Trimming cost V 1 base and J 6 bases; bases outside gene matches: 13. Germline V lookup: CDR1 MGHDK, CDR2 SYGVNS. In nucleotides, the CDR3 is TGTGCCAGCAGTGAATCCCCCGGGACTAGGCGGGACGCCGGGGAGCTGTTTTTT. Protein: CASSESPGTRRDAGELFF.

The chain combines TRBV7-3 with TRBJ1-3; 8 bases align to TRBD1. This CDR3 is 15 amino acids long. In germline, CDR1 is SGHTA, CDR2 FQGTGA. After removal of 4 bases from V and 4 bases from J, the junction contained 6 bases not matched to a gene. The CDR3 reads CASSSQGAPGNTIYF. In DNA, the CDR3 is TGTGCCAGCAGCTCGCAGGGGGCGCCGGGAAACACCATATATTTT.

The gene calls are TRBV4-1 and TRBJ2-7; TRBD1 matches at 8 bases. The V gene end was trimmed by 0 bases and the J gene end by 5 bases; junction bases not matched to a gene: 3. Germline V gene lookup returns CDR1 MGHRA and CDR2 YSYEKL. The CDR3 has 14 amino acids. CDR3 nucleotide sequence: TGCGCCAGCAGCCAAGATGCAGGGGGCGACGAGCAGTACTTC. Protein: CASSQDAGGDEQYF.

The gene calls are TRBV21-1 and TRBJ1-2; the table's D call of TRBD1 was not tested on the DNA. TRBV21-1 is designated a pseudogene. CDR3 length equals 17 residues. The CDR3 here is CASIRGVEAQFQGGYTF. For the CDR3, the DNA is TGTGCCAGCATCAGGGGAGTTGAGGCCCAGTTCCAGGGTGGCTACACCTTC.

J is TRBJ2-2 and V is TRBV2, with 9 bases matching TRBD1. The CDR3 loop spans 16 amino acids. Trimming took 6 bases from V and 0 from J; bases not matched to a gene: 5. Germline-derived CDR1 and CDR2 are SNHLY and FYNNEI. The CDR3 here is CASREGQGANTGELFF. The CDR3 DNA reads as TGTGCCAGCAGAGAGGGACAGGGCGCGAACACCGGGGAGCTGTTTTTT.